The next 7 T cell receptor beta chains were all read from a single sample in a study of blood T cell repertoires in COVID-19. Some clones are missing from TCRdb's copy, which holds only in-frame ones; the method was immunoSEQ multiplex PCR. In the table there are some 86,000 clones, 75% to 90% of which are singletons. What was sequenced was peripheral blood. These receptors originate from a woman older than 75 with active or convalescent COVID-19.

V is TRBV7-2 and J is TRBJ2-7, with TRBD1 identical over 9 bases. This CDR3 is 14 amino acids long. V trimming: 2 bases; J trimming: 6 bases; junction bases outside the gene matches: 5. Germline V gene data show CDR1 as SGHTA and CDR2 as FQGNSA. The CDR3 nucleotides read TGTGCCAGCAGCTTAAGGGTGACAGGGGGCGAGCAGTACTTC. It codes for CASSLRVTGGEQYF.

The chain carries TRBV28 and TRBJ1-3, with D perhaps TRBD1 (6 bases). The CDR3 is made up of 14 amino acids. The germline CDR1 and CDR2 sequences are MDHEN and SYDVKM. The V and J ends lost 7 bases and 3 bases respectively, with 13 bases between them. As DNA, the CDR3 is TGTGCCAGCACCGCTACAGGGAGTGGAAACACCATATATTTT. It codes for CASTATGSGNTIYF.

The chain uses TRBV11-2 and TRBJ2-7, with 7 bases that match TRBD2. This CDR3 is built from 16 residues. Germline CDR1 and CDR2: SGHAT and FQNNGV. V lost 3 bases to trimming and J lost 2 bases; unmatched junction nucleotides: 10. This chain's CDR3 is CASSFTSWGGAYEQYF. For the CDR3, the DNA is TGTGCCAGCAGCTTCACTTCTTGGGGGGGGGCCTACGAGCAGTACTTC.

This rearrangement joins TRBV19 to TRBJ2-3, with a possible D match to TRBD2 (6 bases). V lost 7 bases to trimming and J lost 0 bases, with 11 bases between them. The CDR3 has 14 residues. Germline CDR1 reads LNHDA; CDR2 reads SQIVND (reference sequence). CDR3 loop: CASTASGSTDTQYF. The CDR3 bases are TGTGCCAGTACCGCCAGCGGGAGCACAGATACGCAGTATTTT.

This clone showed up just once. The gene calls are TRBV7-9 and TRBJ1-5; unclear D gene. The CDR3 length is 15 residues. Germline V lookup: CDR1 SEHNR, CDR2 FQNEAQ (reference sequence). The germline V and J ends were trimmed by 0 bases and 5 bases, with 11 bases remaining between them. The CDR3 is CASSLAGDPYQPQHF. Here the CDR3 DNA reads TGTGCCAGCAGCTTAGCGGGAGACCCCTATCAGCCCCAGCATTTT.

CDR3 in amino acids: CASSQELPGAGELFF. The CDR3 DNA reads TGTGCCAGCAGCCAAGAACTCCCTGGAGCCGGGGAGCTGTTTTTT. V usage is TRBV14 and J usage is TRBJ2-2; no clear D. CDR3 length equals 15 residues. Germline V gene lookup returns CDR1 SGHDN and CDR2 FVKESK. V was shortened by 0 bases and J by 6 bases, with 11 bases between the two germline ends.

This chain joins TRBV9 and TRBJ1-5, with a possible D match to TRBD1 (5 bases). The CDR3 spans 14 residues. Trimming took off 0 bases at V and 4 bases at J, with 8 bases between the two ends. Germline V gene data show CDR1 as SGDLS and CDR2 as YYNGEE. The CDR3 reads CASSVDDRNQPQHF. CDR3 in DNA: TGTGCCAGCAGCGTAGACGACAGAAATCAGCCCCAGCATTTT.